Following are 19 T cell receptor beta chains from one sample sequenced in a study of Graves' ophthalmopathy and Graves' hyperthyroidism. The authors amplified TCR beta CDR3 regions, and they did so from RNA transcripts for repertoire sequencing. An opening RT-PCR round employed HTBI primers and preceded a second-round multiplex PCR. MiXCR, applied by TCRdb to the multiplex PCR reads, yields one record per CDR3 protein. The table lists roughly 420,000 distinct CDR3 sequences, roughly 21% of them singletons. The sequenced sample was peripheral blood. The receptors derive from a woman aged 18 to 35 with stable Graves' hyperthyroidism.

This clonotype was seen repeatedly, ten times or more. The gene calls are TRBV12-3 or TRBV12-4 and TRBJ2-7, with unresolved D. With 5 bases removed from V and 6 bases from J, the gap between germline ends came to 14 bases. The CDR3 loop spans 13 amino acids. The CDR3 nucleotides are TGTGCCAGCAGTCCCACCGCCCCCTCCGAGCAGTACTTC. This sequence encodes CASSPTAPSEQYF.

This clonotype has ten or more counts. J is TRBJ1-1 and V is TRBV10-3; no firm D call. CDR3 length: 14 amino acids. CDR1 is ENHRY and CDR2 is SYGVKD in the germline V gene. Trimming left V 3 bases short and J 6 bases short, with 14 bases between. The CDR3 sequence is CAISDDPPRAEAFF. In DNA form, the CDR3 reads TGTGCCATCAGTGACGACCCCCCCCGGGCTGAAGCTTTCTTT.

This clonotype has at least ten counts. This chain links TRBV27 with TRBJ2-7; D is tentatively TRBD1 or TRBD2 (5 bases each). There are 14 residues in the CDR3. V was shortened by 4 bases and J by 2 bases, with 12 bases between the two germline ends. Germline lookup yields CDR1 MNHEY and CDR2 SMNVEV (reference sequence). CDR3 loop: CASSYGGWTYEQYF. For the CDR3, the DNA is TGTGCCAGCAGTTATGGGGGATGGACCTACGAGCAGTACTTC.

The chain carries TRBV6-5 and TRBJ2-7, with D maybe TRBD1 (5 bases). The CDR3 covers 14 residues. Trimming stripped 3 bases from V and 2 bases from J, with 11 bases between. The V gene's germline CDR1 is MNHEY and CDR2 SVGAGI. The DNA of the CDR3 is TGTGCCAGCAGTTATCGGCAGGGCACCTACGAGCAGTACTTC. Translated: CASSYRQGTYEQYF.

At least ten counts were recorded for this clonotype. The V and J genes are TRBV28 and TRBJ1-1, with 9 bases matching TRBD1. Trimming took 8 bases from V and 6 from J; bases not matched to a gene: 7. Looked up from germline, CDR1 is MDHEN and CDR2 is SYDVKM. This CDR3 comprises 13 residues. In DNA form, the CDR3 reads TGTGCCAGCTGTCCGGGACAGGGCTCTGAAGCTTTCTTT. Its translation: CASCPGQGSEAFF.

This clonotype was seen repeatedly, ten times or more. This chain connects TRBV11-3 to TRBJ1-1; D possibly corresponds to TRBD1 (6 bases). This CDR3 is 12 amino acids long. Germline V gene lookup returns CDR1 SGHNT and CDR2 YENEEA. V was pared by 8 bases and J by 2 bases, with 9 bases between. CDR3 sequence reads: CASGQKNTEAFF. The CDR3 DNA sequence: TGTGCCAGCGGACAGAAAAACACTGAAGCTTTCTTT. Drawing the rest from reference TRBV11-3 and TRBJ1-1, the complete variable domain is EAGVVQSPRYKIIEKKQPVAFWCNPISGHNTLYWYLQNLGQGPELLIRYENEEAVDDSQLPKDRFSAERLKGVDSTLKIQPAELGDSAVYLCASGQKNTEAFFGQGTRLTVV.

The chain recombines TRBV14 with TRBJ2-5; the D gene could be TRBD1 or TRBD2 (5 bases each). Germline CDR1 reads SGHDN; CDR2 reads FVKESK. V lost 3 bases to trimming and J lost 4 bases, with 18 bases between them. This CDR3 region has 16 residues. The CDR3 DNA follows: TGTGCCAGCAGCCATTCTCCGGGACCGTGGGGAGAGACCCAGTACTTC. This encodes CASSHSPGPWGETQYF.

This clonotype was picked up many times. J is TRBJ1-5 and V is TRBV6-2 or TRBV6-3, with D perhaps TRBD1 (5 bases). CDR1 is MNHEY and CDR2 is SVGEGT in the germline V gene. V was shortened by 2 bases and J by 2 bases, with 13 bases between the two germline ends. The CDR3 runs 16 residues. The CDR3 region has the DNA TGTGCCAGCAGTTACCCGGGACGTCGGGGCAATCAGCCCCAGCATTTT. Protein product: CASSYPGRRGNQPQHF.

This clonotype was counted at least ten times. The chain has TRBV4-1 and TRBJ1-2, with D possibly matching TRBD1 (5 bases). Germline values: CDR1 MGHRA, CDR2 YSYEKL. The CDR3 contains 15 residues. V lost 0 bases and J 4 bases, leaving 12 bases between the germline ends. DNA for the CDR3: TGCGCCAGCAGCCAAGAGTCAGGGAGTTTCTATGGCTACACCTTC. Protein sequence: CASSQESGSFYGYTF.

In this sample, this clonotype turned up many times. V and J are TRBV6-5 and TRBJ1-1; D gene uncertain. The V gene lost 6 bases and the J gene lost 1 base, with 9 bases spanning the gap. There are 13 residues in the CDR3. The germline CDR1 and CDR2 sequences are MNHEY and SVGAGI. CDR3 amino acids: CASRLTGNTEAFF. For the CDR3, the DNA is TGTGCCAGCAGGCTAACTGGGAACACTGAAGCTTTCTTT.

This clonotype appeared many times. The genes are TRBV11-3 and TRBJ2-7; weak D call: TRBD2 (6 bases). The CDR3 sequence is 14 residues long. Trimming took 1 base from V and 3 from J, leaving 10 bases between them. Germline V gives CDR1 SGHNT, CDR2 YENEEA. The DNA of the CDR3 is TGTGCCAGCAGCTTAGCGGGGCGGGACTACGAGCAGTACTTC. This gives the protein CASSLAGRDYEQYF.

This clonotype showed up many times. This CDR3 reads CASNRAGYSNQPQHF. The CDR3 bases are TGTGCCAGCAACCGGGCTGGCTATAGCAATCAGCCCCAGCATTTT. The genes are TRBV6-2 or TRBV6-3 and TRBJ1-5, with D unresolved. V was clipped by 7 bases and J by 0 bases, with 13 bases between them. Germline values: CDR1 MNHEY, CDR2 SVGEGT. The CDR3 has 15 amino acids.

In this sample, this clonotype turned up many times. The chain carries TRBV20-1 and TRBJ1-2; 8 nucleotides match TRBD1. V lost 5 bases, J lost 6 bases, and 5 bases stayed unmatched. CDR3 length equals 12 residues. CDR1 and CDR2 from the germline V gene are DFQATT and SNEGSKA (reference sequence). CDR3 region: CSADGQGNGYTF. The CDR3 nucleotides read TGCAGTGCTGATGGACAGGGCAATGGCTACACCTTC.

In this sample, this clonotype turned up many times. The chain is built from TRBV28 and TRBJ2-6; a weak D match, TRBD1 (5 bases). Trimming took 6 bases from V and 0 from J, leaving 6 bases between them. CDR3 length: 14 amino acids. Looked up from germline, CDR1 is MDHEN and CDR2 is SYDVKM. CDR3 bases: TGTGCCAGCAGGGACAACTCTGGGGCCAACGTCCTGACTTTC. This encodes CASRDNSGANVLTF.

This clonotype was seen at least ten times. This chain connects TRBV20-1 to TRBJ2-3, with a tentative D call TRBD2 (6 bases). V was cut by 2 bases and J by 0 bases, with 21 bases left in between. Germline CDR1 is DFQATT and CDR2 is SNEGSKA (reference sequence). The CDR3 totals 18 residues. The CDR3 bases are TGCAGTGCTAGATCCCCCGGAGGACTAACCTCTAGCACAGATACGCAGTATTTT. Amino acids: CSARSPGGLTSSTDTQYF.

This clonotype showed up many times. The genes are TRBV7-2 and TRBJ1-2; unclear D gene. Trimming removed 1 base from V and 8 bases from J, with 23 bases in between. The length of the CDR3 is 17 residues. Germline CDR1 SGHTA, CDR2 FQGNSA. This CDR3 reads CASSLVLSGRVPGGYTF. DNA of the CDR3: TGTGCCAGCAGCTTAGTGCTTTCGGGCCGGGTCCCGGGCGGCTACACCTTC.

The chain has TRBV4-2 and TRBJ2-7; TRBD2 agrees at 14 bases. Per germline, CDR1 LGHNA and CDR2 YNFKEQ. Trimming took 3 bases from V and 5 from J; bases not matched to a gene: 9. There are 17 residues in the CDR3. CDR3 bases: TGTGCCAGCAGCCAGGGGACTAGCGGGAGTTTCCTCCACGAGCAGTACTTC. Its translation: CASSQGTSGSFLHEQYF.

The V gene is TRBV12-3 or TRBV12-4, the J gene TRBJ2-5, with TRBD2 as a possible D gene (6 bases). The CDR3 sequence is 14 residues long. V shed 5 bases and J shed 1 base, with 11 bases lying between them. This chain's CDR3 is CASSPPGVQETQYF. The CDR3 DNA is TGTGCCAGCAGTCCCCCGGGGGTCCAAGAGACCCAGTACTTC.

This clonotype was detected many times. This rearrangement joins TRBV6-5 to TRBJ1-1; TRBD1 matches at 7 bases. V lost 0 bases and J lost 7; bases outside the gene matches: 2. This CDR3 comprises 13 residues. Germline V gene sequence: CDR1 MNHEY, CDR2 SVGAGI. The CDR3, as DNA: TGTGCCAGCAGTTACTCTGGGACAGATGAAGCTTTCTTT. Translating gives CASSYSGTDEAFF.